Below, 10 T cell receptor beta chains from the same sample are listed, as sequenced in a study of blood T cell repertoires in COVID-19. Clones were sequenced by immunoSEQ multiplex PCR, and TCRdb holds only the in-frame ones, with some missing. This sample yields fewer than 200,000 clones, of which around 83% are seen a single time; approximately 4% belongs to the top ten. The sample was PBMCs or T cells enriched from blood (not recorded which). The source of these receptors is a woman in her 50s in a cohort exposed to, infected with or recovered from COVID-19 (not recorded which).

This clone has just one count. The chain carries TRBV27 and TRBJ2-3, with 10 bases that match TRBD2. V lost 3 bases, J lost 8 bases, and 5 bases stayed unmatched. This CDR3 is built from 14 residues. The germline V gene encodes CDR1 MNHEY and CDR2 SMNVEV (reference sequence). As DNA, the CDR3 is TGTGCCAGCAGTTTTCAGATAGCGGGAGGTACGCAGTATTTT. Encoded protein: CASSFQIAGGTQYF.

V and J are TRBV24-1 and TRBJ1-5; no firm D call. V was pared by 1 base and J by 12 bases, with 9 bases between. The CDR3 loop spans 12 amino acids. Germline V lookup: CDR1 KGHDR, CDR2 SFDVKD. The CDR3 DNA follows: TGTGCCACCAGTGATTTCGGCCAGGTCCAGCATTTT. It translates to CATSDFGQVQHF.

The V and J genes are TRBV7-3 and TRBJ2-1; D gene ambiguous. The CDR3 runs to 12 residues. Germline loops: CDR1 SGHTA, CDR2 FQGTGA. V was trimmed by 1 base and J by 6 bases, leaving 4 bases between them. The CDR3 sequence is CASSLIANEQFF. CDR3 bases: TGTGCCAGCAGCTTAATAGCCAATGAGCAGTTCTTC.

The V call is TRBV29-1, the J call TRBJ2-7; D remains unclear. Germline lookup yields CDR1 SQVTM and CDR2 ANQGSEA. The CDR3 sequence is 12 residues long. Between the trimmed V and J ends, which lost 4 bases and 1 base, there was a span of 8 bases. CDR3 sequence (DNA): TGCAGCGTTGTTGAAGCTTCCTACGAGCAGTACTTC. This translates into CSVVEASYEQYF.

In this sample, this clone turned up a few times. The CDR3 sequence: CASSFRVSGELFF. DNA for the CDR3: TGTGCCAGCAGTTTCAGGGTGTCCGGGGAGCTGTTTTTT. The rearrangement links TRBV12-3 or TRBV12-4 to TRBJ2-2; D is perhaps TRBD1 (5 bases). Trimming removed 3 bases at V and 6 bases at J, with 8 bases between. The CDR3 runs to 13 residues.

This chain links TRBV5-1 with TRBJ1-6; maybe TRBD1 (6 bases). The germline V gene encodes CDR1 SGHRS and CDR2 YFSETQ. Trimming left V 2 bases short and J 5 bases short, with 11 bases between. The CDR3 is 15 residues long. For the CDR3, the DNA is TGCGCCAGCAGCTTACTGGACAGAGATAATTCACCCCTCCACTTT. Translation: CASSLLDRDNSPLHF.

The CDR3 sequence: CASSLNAGTEAFF. Written as DNA, the CDR3 is TGTGCCAGCAGCCTAAATGCGGGGACTGAAGCTTTCTTT. The J gene is TRBJ1-1, the V gene TRBV6-5, with no clear D. The ends were cut back, 6 bases at V and 5 bases at J, with 13 bases in the middle. The CDR3 totals 13 residues. From germline, CDR1 is MNHEY and CDR2 SVGAGI.

Notes on this clone: An end of the junction does not agree with germline; a read error may underlie this. The chain uses TRBV2 and TRBJ1-2; D gene ambiguous. The germline gives CDR1 SNHLY, CDR2 FYNNEI. This CDR3 spans 14 amino acids. The DNA for the CDR3 is TGTGCCAGCGGTGATGGGCAGCTTAACTATGGCTACACCTTC. Protein sequence: CASGDGQLNYGYTF.

The rearrangement uses TRBV12-3 or TRBV12-4 and TRBJ1-5; no reliable D call. The CDR3 is 13 amino acids. Trimming pared 2 bases from V and 6 bases from J, leaving 8 bases between. The CDR3 loop reads CASSLQVAQPQHF. Here the CDR3 DNA reads TGTGCCAGCAGTTTACAGGTTGCTCAGCCCCAGCATTTT.

This clone showed up just a few times. V gene TRBV27 combines with J gene TRBJ1-1; a weak D match, TRBD1 (5 bases). V gave up 1 base and J gave up 6 bases, with 12 bases separating them. There are 14 residues in the CDR3. Looked up from germline, CDR1 is MNHEY and CDR2 is SMNVEV (reference sequence). This CDR3 reads CASSLFDSNSEAFF. The DNA of the CDR3 is TGTGCCAGCAGTTTATTCGACAGCAACTCTGAAGCTTTCTTT.